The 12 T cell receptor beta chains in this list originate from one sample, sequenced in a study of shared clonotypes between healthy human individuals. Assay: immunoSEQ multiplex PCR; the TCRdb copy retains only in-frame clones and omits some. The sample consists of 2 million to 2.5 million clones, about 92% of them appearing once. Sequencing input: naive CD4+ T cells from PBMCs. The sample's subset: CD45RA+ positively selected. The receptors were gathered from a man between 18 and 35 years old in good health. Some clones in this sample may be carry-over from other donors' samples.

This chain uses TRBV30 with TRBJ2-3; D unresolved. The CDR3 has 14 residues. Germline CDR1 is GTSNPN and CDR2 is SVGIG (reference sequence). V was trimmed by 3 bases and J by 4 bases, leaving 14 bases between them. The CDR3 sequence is CAWSPVSFPDTQYF. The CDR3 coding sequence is TGTGCCTGGAGCCCCGTAAGTTTCCCAGATACGCAGTATTTT.

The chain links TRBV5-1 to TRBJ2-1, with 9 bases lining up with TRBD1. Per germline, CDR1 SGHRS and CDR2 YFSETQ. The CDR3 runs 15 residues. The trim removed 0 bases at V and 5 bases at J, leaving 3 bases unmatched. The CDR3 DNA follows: TGCGCCAGCAGCTTGGAGGGGACAGGGCACAATGAGCAGTTCTTC. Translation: CASSLEGTGHNEQFF.

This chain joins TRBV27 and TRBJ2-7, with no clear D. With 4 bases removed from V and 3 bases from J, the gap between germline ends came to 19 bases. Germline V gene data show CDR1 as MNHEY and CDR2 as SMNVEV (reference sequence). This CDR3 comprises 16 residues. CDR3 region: CASSWGGNGRVYEQYF. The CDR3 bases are TGTGCCAGCAGTTGGGGTGGAAACGGTAGGGTCTACGAGCAGTACTTC.

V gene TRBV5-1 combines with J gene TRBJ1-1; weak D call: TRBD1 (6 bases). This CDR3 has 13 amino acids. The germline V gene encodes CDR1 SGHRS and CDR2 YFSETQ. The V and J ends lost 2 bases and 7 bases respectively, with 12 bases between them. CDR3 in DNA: TGCGCCAGCAGCTTACGGGGGGCTGATGAAGCTTTCTTT. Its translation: CASSLRGADEAFF.

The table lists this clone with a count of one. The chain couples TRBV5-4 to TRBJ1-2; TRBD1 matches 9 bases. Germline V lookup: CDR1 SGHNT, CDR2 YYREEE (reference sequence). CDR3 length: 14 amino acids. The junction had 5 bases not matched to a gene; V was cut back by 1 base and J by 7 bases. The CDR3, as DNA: TGTGCCAGCAGCTTGTCACAGGGGGCGCCTGGCTACACCTTC. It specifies CASSLSQGAPGYTF.

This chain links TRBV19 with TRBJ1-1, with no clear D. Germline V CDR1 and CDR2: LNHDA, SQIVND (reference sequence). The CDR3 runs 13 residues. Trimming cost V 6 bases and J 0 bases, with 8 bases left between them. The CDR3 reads CASRGNLNTEAFF. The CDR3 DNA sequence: TGTGCCAGTAGAGGGAACCTGAACACTGAAGCTTTCTTT.

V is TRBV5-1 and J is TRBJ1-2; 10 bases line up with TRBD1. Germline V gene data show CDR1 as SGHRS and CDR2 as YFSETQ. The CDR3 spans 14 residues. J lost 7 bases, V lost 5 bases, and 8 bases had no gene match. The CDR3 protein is CASRTGTGAFGYTF. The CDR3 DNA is TGCGCCAGCAGGACCGGGACAGGGGCGTTTGGCTACACCTTC.

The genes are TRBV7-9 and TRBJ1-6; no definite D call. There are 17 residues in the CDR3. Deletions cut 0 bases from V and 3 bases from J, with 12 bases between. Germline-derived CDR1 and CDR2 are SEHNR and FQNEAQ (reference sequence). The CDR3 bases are TGTGCCAGCAGCTTAGCGGCGGGGTCCTACTATAATTCACCCCTCCACTTT. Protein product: CASSLAAGSYYNSPLHF.

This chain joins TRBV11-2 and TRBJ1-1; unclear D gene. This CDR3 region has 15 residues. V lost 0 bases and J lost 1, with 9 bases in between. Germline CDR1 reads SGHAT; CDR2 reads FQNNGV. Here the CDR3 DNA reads TGTGCCAGCAGCTTAGACCTTTTGAGGAACACTGAAGCTTTCTTT. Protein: CASSLDLLRNTEAFF.

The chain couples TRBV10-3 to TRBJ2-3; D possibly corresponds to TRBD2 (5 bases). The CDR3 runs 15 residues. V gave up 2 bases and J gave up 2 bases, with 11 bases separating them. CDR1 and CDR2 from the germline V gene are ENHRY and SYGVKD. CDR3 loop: CAISEGGSLTDTQYF. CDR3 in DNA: TGTGCCATCAGTGAGGGAGGATCGCTCACAGATACGCAGTATTTT.

The CDR3 here is CASKGGVAGDTGELFF. Written as DNA, the CDR3 is TGCGCCAGCAAGGGCGGTGTAGCGGGAGATACCGGGGAGCTGTTTTTT. J is TRBJ2-2 and V is TRBV10-2; 9 bases align to TRBD2. CDR3 length: 16 residues. Trimming took 7 bases from V and 5 from J; bases not matched to a gene: 11. Germline-derived CDR1 and CDR2 are WSHSY and SAAADI.

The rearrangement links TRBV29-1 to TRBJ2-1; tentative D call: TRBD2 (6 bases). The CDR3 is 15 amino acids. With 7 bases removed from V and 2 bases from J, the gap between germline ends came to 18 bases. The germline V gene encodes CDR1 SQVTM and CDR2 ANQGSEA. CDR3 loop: CSGLGTRPPYNEQFF. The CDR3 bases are TGCAGCGGCCTCGGGACTCGCCCCCCCTACAATGAGCAGTTCTTC.